The 25 T cell receptor beta chains below were found in one sample sequenced in a study of Tregs in tolerant kidney transplant recipients. Here immunoSEQ multiplex PCR was the method, and the copy in TCRdb shows in-frame clones only, minus some. The sample holds 50,000 to 80,000 clones, around 98% seen once. The sequences come from Tregs from blood, collected before the transplant. These receptors all stem from a human donor who received a combined kidney and bone marrow transplant.

The genes are TRBV28 and TRBJ1-2, with TRBD1 identical over 9 bases. V was pared by 7 bases and J by 6 bases, with 15 bases of the junction left unmatched. Germline CDR1 and CDR2: MDHEN and SYDVKM. CDR3 length: 16 residues. The CDR3 region is CASKAQGANLGHGYTF. The CDR3 bases are TGTGCCAGCAAAGCACAGGGGGCCAACCTTGGGCATGGCTACACCTTC.

The chain uses TRBV7-8 and TRBJ2-7, with D possibly TRBD2 on 6 matching bases. The CDR3 contains 14 residues. V gave up 4 bases and J gave up 3 bases, with 13 bases separating them. The germline V gene has CDR1 SGHVS and CDR2 FQNEAQ. In DNA form, the CDR3 reads TGTGCCAGCAGCTATGCGGGATTGGTCTACGAGCAGTACTTC. Translated: CASSYAGLVYEQYF.

The rearrangement links TRBV6-5 to TRBJ2-7; 7 bases match TRBD1. Germline CDR1 MNHEY, CDR2 SVGAGI. This CDR3 spans 13 amino acids. Trimming cost V 5 bases and J 2 bases; bases outside gene matches: 3. The CDR3 loop is CASSRTGTYEQYF. CDR3 nucleotide sequence: TGTGCCAGCAGTCGGACAGGAACCTACGAGCAGTACTTC.

The CDR3 DNA follows: TGTGCCAGCAGCTTAACCTTTCAAGAGACCCAGTACTTC. Its protein product is CASSLTFQETQYF. The chain combines TRBV7-3 with TRBJ2-5, with unresolved D. CDR1 and CDR2 (germline): SGHTA, FQGTGA. Deletions cut 0 bases from V and 2 bases from J, with 4 bases between. The CDR3 spans 13 residues.

This sequence joins TRBV29-1 and TRBJ2-7; D is uncertain. Germline loops: CDR1 SQVTM, CDR2 ANQGSEA. Trimming stripped 6 bases from V and 1 base from J, with 10 bases between. CDR3 length equals 12 residues. CDR3 nucleotides: TGCAGCGTCCGGAACAGATCCTACGAGCAGTACTTC. Protein product: CSVRNRSYEQYF.

This chain uses TRBV13 with TRBJ1-2; D gene ambiguous. V shed 3 bases and J shed 4 bases, with 12 bases lying between them. The CDR3 is 14 residues long. The germline V gene encodes CDR1 PRHDT and CDR2 FYEKMQ (reference sequence). The CDR3 loop reads CASSFLGPGYGYTF. In DNA form, the CDR3 reads TGTGCCAGCAGCTTTCTGGGCCCAGGCTATGGCTACACCTTC.

This chain connects TRBV10-3 to TRBJ2-7; 9 bases are a match to TRBD2. Per the germline V gene, CDR1 is ENHRY and CDR2 is SYGVKD. Trimming cost V 5 bases and J 4 bases; bases outside gene matches: 6. The CDR3 totals 14 residues. The CDR3 reads CAISSSGGGYEQYF. CDR3 sequence (DNA): TGTGCCATCAGTAGTAGCGGGGGTGGGTACGAGCAGTACTTC.

The chain uses TRBV27 and TRBJ1-5; D might be TRBD1 (5 bases). The CDR3 extends over 14 amino acids. Trimming took 6 bases from V and 11 from J, leaving 20 bases between them. CDR1 and CDR2 from the germline V gene are MNHEY and SMNVEV (reference sequence). The CDR3 sequence is CASRSSWEGSTQHF. Here the CDR3 DNA reads TGTGCCAGCAGGTCGAGTTGGGAGGGGAGCACCCAGCATTTT.

This chain uses TRBV29-1 with TRBJ2-1, with TRBD2 as a possible D gene (6 bases). The CDR3 covers 9 residues. Deletions cut 4 bases from V and 13 bases from J, with 8 bases between. Germline CDR1 SQVTM, CDR2 ANQGSEA. CDR3 loop: CSVGRGQFF. CDR3 bases: TGCAGCGTTGGGCGGGGACAGTTCTTC.

V and J are TRBV7-2 and TRBJ1-1; D may be TRBD1 (6 bases). Germline assignment: CDR1 SGHTA and CDR2 FQGNSA. Trimming pared 5 bases from V and 1 base from J, leaving 11 bases between. The CDR3 covers 14 residues. CDR3 coding DNA: TGTGCCAGCAGCCGTGGACAGACGAACACTGAAGCTTTCTTT. It translates to CASSRGQTNTEAFF.

The chain couples TRBV19 to TRBJ1-1; 7 bases agree with TRBD1. J gave up 1 base and V 4 bases, and 18 bases lay outside the gene matches. Germline assignment: CDR1 LNHDA and CDR2 SQIVND (reference sequence). The CDR3 consists of 19 residues. CDR3 nucleotides: TGTGCCAGTAGTAGGAAACCGGGACAGCTATCCTTAGGGAACACTGAAGCTTTCTTT. This encodes CASSRKPGQLSLGNTEAFF.

V is TRBV4-3 and J is TRBJ2-1, with 8 bases aligning to TRBD1. Germline CDR1 LGHNA, CDR2 YSLEER. The V gene end was trimmed by 1 base and the J gene end by 4 bases; junction bases not matched to a gene: 3. This CDR3 is 15 amino acids long. DNA for the CDR3: TGCGCCAGCAGCCAAGTTCAGGGGGCGTACAATGAGCAGTTCTTC. Its translation is CASSQVQGAYNEQFF.

V is TRBV5-1 and J is TRBJ2-5; D unresolved. The V gene lost 5 bases and the J gene lost 3 bases, with 5 bases spanning the gap. This CDR3 has 11 amino acids. Germline CDR1 and CDR2: SGHRS and YFSETQ. The CDR3 nucleotides are TGCGCCAGCAGGGCAGAAGAGACCCAGTACTTC. It specifies CASRAEETQYF.

The chain joins TRBV5-1 to TRBJ2-3; 11 positions match TRBD1. V lost 4 bases to trimming and J lost 5 bases; unmatched junction nucleotides: 6. CDR1 SGHRS and CDR2 YFSETQ come from the germline V gene. The length of the CDR3 is 15 residues. CDR3 nucleotides: TGCGCCAGCAGCCAGGGACAGGGGGGCGGAGATACGCAGTATTTT. This codes for CASSQGQGGGDTQYF.

CDR3 amino acids: CASSSTRYIQYF. For the CDR3, the DNA is TGTGCCAGCAGCTCAACTAGATACATTCAGTACTTC. The V and J genes are TRBV14 and TRBJ2-4; D might be TRBD2 (5 bases). V was clipped by 5 bases and J by 8 bases, with 10 bases between them. CDR1 and CDR2 (germline): SGHDN, FVKESK. CDR3 length equals 12 residues.

This chain joins TRBV6-4 and TRBJ2-3; 10 bases agree with TRBD2. J gave up 0 bases and V 6 bases, and 9 bases lay outside the gene matches. This CDR3 contains 17 residues. CDR1 and CDR2 from the germline V gene are MRHNA and SNTAGT. DNA for the CDR3: TGTGCCAGCAGGGGTAGTAAGACTAGCGGGAGCACAGATACGCAGTATTTT. Protein: CASRGSKTSGSTDTQYF.

The table lists this clone with a count of one. CDR3 DNA: TGTGCCAGTAGTATCGACAGGGGGATTGGCTACACCTTC. Residues: CASSIDRGIGYTF. The rearrangement joins TRBV19 to TRBJ1-2; 9 bases are shared with TRBD1. V trimming: 3 bases; J trimming: 7 bases; junction bases outside the gene matches: 3. Germline CDR1 LNHDA, CDR2 SQIVND (reference sequence). The CDR3 is 13 amino acids.

The genes are TRBV2 and TRBJ1-1, with a weak D call TRBD1 (6 bases). V lost 7 bases, J lost 1 base, and 13 bases lay in between. The CDR3 spans 14 residues. The germline V gene encodes CDR1 SNHLY and CDR2 FYNNEI. The CDR3 spells CASNIETGNTEAFF. For the CDR3, the DNA is TGTGCCAGCAATATCGAGACAGGGAACACTGAAGCTTTCTTT. The full variable domain, with the rest looked up from reference TRBV2 and TRBJ1-1, is EPEVTQTPSHQVTQMGQEVILRCVPISNHLYFYWYRQILGQKVEFLVSFYNNEISEKSEIFDDQFSVERPDGSNFTLKIRSTKLEDSAMYFCASNIETGNTEAFFGQGTRLTVV.

The V and J genes are TRBV4-3 and TRBJ2-1; 10 positions agree with TRBD2. The CDR3 runs 16 residues. With 4 bases clipped from V and 9 bases from J, the junction kept 12 bases outside the gene matches. Germline V CDR1 and CDR2: LGHNA, YSLEER. The CDR3 reads CASSLAFLAGASEQFF. The DNA for the CDR3 is TGCGCCAGCAGCCTAGCTTTCCTAGCGGGAGCTAGTGAGCAGTTCTTC.

This rearrangement joins TRBV4-3 to TRBJ1-2; D possibly corresponds to TRBD1 (6 bases). CDR1 and CDR2 (germline): LGHNA, YSLEER. V gave up 4 bases and J gave up 7 bases, with 16 bases separating them. CDR3 length equals 14 residues. The CDR3, as DNA: TGCGCCAGCAGCCGGCGGGGGGCGGCTCGTGGCTACACCTTC. The encoded protein is CASSRRGAARGYTF.

The chain joins TRBV5-1 to TRBJ1-1, with 8 bases matching TRBD1. The V gene's germline CDR1 is SGHRS and CDR2 YFSETQ. V dropped 1 base and J dropped 3; count of bases not matched to a gene: 2. This CDR3 has 14 residues. In nucleotides, the CDR3 is TGCGCCAGCAGCTTGACAGGGGGATACACTGAAGCTTTCTTT. Translation: CASSLTGGYTEAFF.

The CDR3 DNA reads TGCGCCAGCAGCTTAATACAGGGGATGTACACAGATACGCAGTATTTT. Translation: CASSLIQGMYTDTQYF. The chain joins TRBV5-1 to TRBJ2-3, with 7 nucleotides matching TRBD1. After removal of 2 bases from V and 2 bases from J, the junction contained 8 bases not matched to a gene. This CDR3 comprises 16 residues. CDR1 is SGHRS and CDR2 is YFSETQ in the germline V gene.

The genes are TRBV19 and TRBJ2-1, with D possibly matching TRBD2 (7 bases). The CDR3 is 13 residues long. Germline V gives CDR1 LNHDA, CDR2 SQIVND (reference sequence). V dropped 6 bases and J dropped 5 bases, with 11 bases sitting between them. CDR3 DNA: TGTGCCAGTAGGAGGGGGGGCCACAATGAGCAGTTCTTC. Amino acid sequence: CASRRGGHNEQFF. The full variable domain, with the rest looked up from reference TRBV19 and TRBJ2-1, is DGGITQSPKYLFRKEGQNVTLSCEQNLNHDAMYWYRQDPGQGLRLIYYSQIVNDFQKGDIAEGYSVSREKKESFPLTVTSAQKNPTAFYLCASRRGGHNEQFFGPGTRLTVL.

This clone was found once. CDR3 sequence reads: CASSLFGETQYF. The CDR3 DNA follows: TGTGCCAGCAGCTTATTCGGAGAGACCCAGTACTTC. The V call is TRBV7-2, the J call TRBJ2-5, with no clear D. CDR1 and CDR2 (germline): SGHTA, FQGNSA. This CDR3 has 12 amino acids. V was cut by 2 bases and J by 4 bases, with 5 bases left in between.

This sequence joins TRBV7-8 and TRBJ2-3, with 9 nucleotides matching TRBD1. V shed 5 bases and J 2 bases; nucleotides not matched to a gene: 5. The germline gives CDR1 SGHVS, CDR2 FQNEAQ. CDR3 size: 15 residues. CDR3 in amino acids: CASSKDRGHTDTQYF. DNA for the CDR3: TGTGCCAGCAGCAAGGACAGGGGCCACACAGATACGCAGTATTTT.